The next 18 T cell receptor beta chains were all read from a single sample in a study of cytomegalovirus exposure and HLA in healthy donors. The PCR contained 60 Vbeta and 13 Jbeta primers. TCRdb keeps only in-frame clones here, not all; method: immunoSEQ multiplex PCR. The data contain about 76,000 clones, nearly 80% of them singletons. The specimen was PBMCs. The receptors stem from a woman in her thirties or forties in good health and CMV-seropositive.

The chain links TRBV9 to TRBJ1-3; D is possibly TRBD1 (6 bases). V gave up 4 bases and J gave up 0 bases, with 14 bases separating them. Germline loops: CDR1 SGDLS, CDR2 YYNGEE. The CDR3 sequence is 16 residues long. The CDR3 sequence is CASSSGSRGSGNTIYF. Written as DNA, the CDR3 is TGTGCCAGCAGCTCTGGGTCCAGGGGCTCTGGAAACACCATATATTTT.

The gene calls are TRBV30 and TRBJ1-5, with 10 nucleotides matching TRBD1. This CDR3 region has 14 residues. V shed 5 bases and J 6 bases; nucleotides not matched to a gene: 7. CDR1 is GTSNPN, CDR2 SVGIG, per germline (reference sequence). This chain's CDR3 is CAWRDRGGIQPQHF. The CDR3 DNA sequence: TGTGCCTGGCGGGACAGGGGAGGAATTCAGCCCCAGCATTTT. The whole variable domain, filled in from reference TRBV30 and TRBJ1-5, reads SQTIHQWPATLVQPVGSPLSLECTVEGTSNPNLYWYRQAAGRGLQLLFYSVGIGQISSEVPQNLSASRPQDRQFILSSKKLLLSDSGFYLCAWRDRGGIQPQHFGDGTRLSIL.

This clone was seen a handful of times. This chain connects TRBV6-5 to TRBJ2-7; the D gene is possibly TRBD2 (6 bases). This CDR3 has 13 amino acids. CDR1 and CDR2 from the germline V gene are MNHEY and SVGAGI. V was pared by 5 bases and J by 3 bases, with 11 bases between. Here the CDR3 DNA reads TGTGCCAGCAGTCAGGGACTGCGCTACGAGCAGTACTTC. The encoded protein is CASSQGLRYEQYF.

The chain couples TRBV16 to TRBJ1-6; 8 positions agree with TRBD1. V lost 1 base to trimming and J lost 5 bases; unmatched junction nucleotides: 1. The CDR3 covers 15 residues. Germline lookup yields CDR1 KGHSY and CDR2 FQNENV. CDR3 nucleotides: TGTGCCAGCAGCCAATTACAGGGGGATAATTCACCCCTCCACTTT. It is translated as CASSQLQGDNSPLHF. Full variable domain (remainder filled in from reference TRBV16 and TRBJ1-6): GEEVAQTPKHLVRGEGQKAKLYCAPIKGHSYVFWYQQVLKNEFKFLISFQNENVFDETGMPKERFSAKCLPNSPCSLEIQATKLEDSAVYFCASSQLQGDNSPLHFGNGTRLTVT.

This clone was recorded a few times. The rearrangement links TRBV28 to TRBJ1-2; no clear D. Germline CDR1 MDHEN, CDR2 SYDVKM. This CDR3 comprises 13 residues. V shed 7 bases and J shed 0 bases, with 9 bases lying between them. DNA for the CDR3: TGTGCCAGCACCTGGGGAGCTAACTATGGCTACACCTTC. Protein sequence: CASTWGANYGYTF.

The CDR3 reads CSVGTFDTGELFF. The CDR3 coding sequence is TGCAGCGTTGGGACTTTCGACACCGGGGAGCTGTTTTTT. The rearrangement uses TRBV29-1 and TRBJ2-2; maybe TRBD2 (5 bases). Germline V CDR1 and CDR2: SQVTM, ANQGSEA. This CDR3 has 13 residues. V lost 4 bases and J lost 3, with 9 bases in between.

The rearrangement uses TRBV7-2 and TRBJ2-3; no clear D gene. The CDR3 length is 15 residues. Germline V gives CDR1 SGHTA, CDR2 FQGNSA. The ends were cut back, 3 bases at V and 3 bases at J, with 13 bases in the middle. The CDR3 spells CASSFLTRQTDTQYF. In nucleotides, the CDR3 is TGTGCCAGCAGCTTTCTGACGAGGCAGACAGATACGCAGTATTTT.

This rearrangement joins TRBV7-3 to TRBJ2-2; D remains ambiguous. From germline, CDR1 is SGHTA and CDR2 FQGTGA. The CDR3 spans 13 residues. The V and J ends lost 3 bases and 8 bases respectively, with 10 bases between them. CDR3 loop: CASSLYVAGELFF. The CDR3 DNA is TGTGCCAGCAGCTTGTACGTAGCTGGGGAGCTGTTTTTT.

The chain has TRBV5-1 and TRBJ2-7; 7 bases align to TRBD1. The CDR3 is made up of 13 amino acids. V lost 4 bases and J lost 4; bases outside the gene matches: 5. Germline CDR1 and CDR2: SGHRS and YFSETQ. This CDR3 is CASSGTAQYEQYF. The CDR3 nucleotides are TGCGCCAGCAGCGGGACAGCACAGTACGAGCAGTACTTC. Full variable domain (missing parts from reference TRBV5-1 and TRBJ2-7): KAGVTQTPRYLIKTRGQQVTLSCSPISGHRSVSWYQQTPGQGLQFLFEYFSETQRNKGNFPGRFSGRQFSNSRSEMNVSTLELGDSALYLCASSGTAQYEQYFGPGTRLTVT.

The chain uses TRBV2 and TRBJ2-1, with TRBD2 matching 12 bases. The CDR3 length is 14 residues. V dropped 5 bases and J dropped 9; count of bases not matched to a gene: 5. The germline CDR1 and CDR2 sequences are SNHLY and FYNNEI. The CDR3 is CASSWTSGDGEQFF. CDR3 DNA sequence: TGTGCCAGCAGTTGGACTAGCGGGGATGGTGAGCAGTTCTTC.

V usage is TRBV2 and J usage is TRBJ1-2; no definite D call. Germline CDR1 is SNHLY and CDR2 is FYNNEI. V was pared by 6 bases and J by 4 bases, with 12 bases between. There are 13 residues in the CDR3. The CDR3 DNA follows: TGTGCCAGCAGACCGACAACCTCCTATGGCTACACCTTC. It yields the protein CASRPTTSYGYTF.

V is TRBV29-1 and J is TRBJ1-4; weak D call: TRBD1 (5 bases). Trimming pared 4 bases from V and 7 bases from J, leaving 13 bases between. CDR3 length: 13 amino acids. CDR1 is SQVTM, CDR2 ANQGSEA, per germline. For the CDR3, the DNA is TGCAGCGTTGTGGGTCAGGGTGCTGAAAAACTGTTTTTT. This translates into CSVVGQGAEKLFF.

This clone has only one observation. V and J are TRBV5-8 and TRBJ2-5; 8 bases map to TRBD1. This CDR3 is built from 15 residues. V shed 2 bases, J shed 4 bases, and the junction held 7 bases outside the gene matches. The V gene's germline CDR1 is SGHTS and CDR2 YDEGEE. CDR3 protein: CASSFWTGRRETQYF. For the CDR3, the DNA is TGTGCCAGCAGCTTTTGGACAGGGCGGCGAGAGACCCAGTACTTC. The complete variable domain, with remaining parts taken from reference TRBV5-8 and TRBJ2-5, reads EAGVTQSPTHLIKTRGQQATLRCSPISGHTSVYWYQQALGLGLQFLLWYDEGEERNRGNFPPRFSGRQFPNYSSELNVNALELEDSALYLCASSFWTGRRETQYFGPGTRLLVL.

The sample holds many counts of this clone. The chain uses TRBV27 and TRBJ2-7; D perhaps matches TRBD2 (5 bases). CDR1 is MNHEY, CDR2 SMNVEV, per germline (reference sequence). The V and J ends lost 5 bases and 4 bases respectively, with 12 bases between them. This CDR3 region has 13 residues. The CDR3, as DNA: TGTGCCAGCAGTCCCACTGCGGGTTACGAGCAGTACTTC. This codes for CASSPTAGYEQYF.

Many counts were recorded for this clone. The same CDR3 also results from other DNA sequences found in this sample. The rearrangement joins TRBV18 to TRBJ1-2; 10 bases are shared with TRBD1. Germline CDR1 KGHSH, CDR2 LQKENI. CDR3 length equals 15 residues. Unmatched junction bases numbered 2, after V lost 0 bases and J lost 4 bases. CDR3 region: CASSPPGQGSYGYTF. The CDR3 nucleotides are TGTGCCAGCTCACCACCGGGACAGGGGAGCTATGGCTACACCTTC.

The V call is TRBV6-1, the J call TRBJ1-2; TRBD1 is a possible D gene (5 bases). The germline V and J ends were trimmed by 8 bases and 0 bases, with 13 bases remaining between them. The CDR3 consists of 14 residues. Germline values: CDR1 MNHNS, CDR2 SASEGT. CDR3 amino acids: CASRQYPPNYGYTF. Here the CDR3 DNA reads TGTGCCAGCCGACAGTACCCTCCTAACTATGGCTACACCTTC.

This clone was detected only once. CDR3 in amino acids: CASSSSSTGYNSPLHF. CDR3 nucleotide sequence: TGTGCCAGCAGTTCCTCCTCCACAGGGTATAATTCACCCCTCCACTTT. V and J are TRBV6-6 and TRBJ1-6; TRBD1 might be the D (6 bases). Germline V CDR1 and CDR2: MNHNY, SVGAGI (reference sequence). The V end was cut by 4 bases, the J end by 4 bases, with 14 bases between. The CDR3 totals 16 residues.

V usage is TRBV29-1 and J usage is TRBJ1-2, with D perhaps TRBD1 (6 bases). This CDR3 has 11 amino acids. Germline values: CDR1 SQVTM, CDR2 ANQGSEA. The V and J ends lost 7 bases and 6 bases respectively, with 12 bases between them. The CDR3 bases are TGCAGCGGGCGGACAGTCCATGGCTACACCTTC. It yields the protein CSGRTVHGYTF.